Listed here are 27 T cell receptor beta chains from one sample, sequenced in a study of liver allograft versus peripheral blood T cells (dated by TCRdb to the early 2020s). Broadly, across the study: T cell receptor repertoires present within transplanted livers were compared with repertoires in the peripheral blood of liver transplant recipients.

Sequencing was performed on an Illumina MiSeq. TCRdb took the public reads, trimmed them with fastp at Q25, ran MiXCR for clone calling and kept in-frame beta chains. Rows with one shared CDR3 protein collapse into an entry with the most common genes and DNA. This sample is represented by some 8,000 distinct CDR3 sequences; less than 20% of them were singletons. Jointly, the top ten make up 4.4% of the sample. The receptor set was obtained from a human patient who had a liver transplant. After a transplant, some T cells may be the graft donor's own cells.

The rearrangement joins TRBV7-2 to TRBJ2-1, with D possibly called TRBD1 or TRBD2 (5 bases each). This CDR3 is built from 13 residues. Between the trimmed V and J ends, which lost 4 bases and 5 bases, there was a span of 9 bases. Germline V CDR1 and CDR2: SGHTA, FQGNSA. This chain's CDR3 is CASSSGPHNEQFF. CDR3 DNA sequence: TGTGCCAGCAGCTCGGGACCCCACAATGAGCAGTTCTTC.

This clonotype is medium-sized by share. The chain recombines TRBV7-2 with TRBJ2-7; TRBD1 matches 10 bases. In germline, CDR1 is SGHTA, CDR2 FQGNSA. The CDR3 spans 14 residues. Unmatched junction bases numbered 5, after V lost 4 bases and J lost 5 bases. The CDR3, as DNA: TGTGCCAGCAGCTCCCGGGACAGGGGCGACGAGCAGTACTTC. Its translation is CASSSRDRGDEQYF. Looking up the rest from reference TRBV7-2 and TRBJ2-7 gives the full variable domain: GAGVSQSPSNKVTEKGKDVELRCDPISGHTALYWYRQSLGQGLEFLIYFQGNSAPDKSGLPSDRFSAERTGGSVSTLTIQRTQQEDSAVYLCASSSRDRGDEQYFGPGTRLTVT.

The rearrangement uses TRBV19 and TRBJ1-5; D unresolved. The CDR3 spans 13 residues. Trimming stripped 5 bases from V and 5 bases from J, with 10 bases between. Germline-derived CDR1 and CDR2 are LNHDA and SQIVND (reference sequence). In DNA form, the CDR3 reads TGTGCCAGTAGTCACGGTCGGGATCAGCCCCAGCATTTT. Amino acid sequence: CASSHGRDQPQHF.

This clonotype was seen many times. This chain connects TRBV14 to TRBJ1-1; D is unresolved. Germline lookup yields CDR1 SGHDN and CDR2 FVKESK. This CDR3 comprises 15 residues. Trimming took off 4 bases at V and 0 bases at J, with 12 bases between the two ends. CDR3 residues: CASSPVRLVNTEAFF. CDR3 nucleotide sequence: TGTGCCAGCAGCCCGGTAAGGTTAGTGAACACTGAAGCTTTCTTT.

The V gene is TRBV30, the J gene TRBJ1-6, with D unresolved. With 2 bases removed from V and 7 bases from J, the gap between germline ends came to 12 bases. The length of the CDR3 is 14 residues. Germline CDR1 and CDR2: GTSNPN and SVGIG (reference sequence). Written as DNA, the CDR3 is TGTGCCTGGAGTACCACACCGTCCAATTCACCCCTCCACTTT. Its translation is CAWSTTPSNSPLHF. Together with reference TRBV30 and TRBJ1-6, the CDR3 gives the full variable domain: SQTIHQWPATLVQPVGSPLSLECTVEGTSNPNLYWYRQAAGRGLQLLFYSVGIGQISSEVPQNLSASRPQDRQFILSSKKLLLSDSGFYLCAWSTTPSNSPLHFGNGTRLTVT.

This clonotype was seen a handful of times. The J gene is TRBJ2-7, the V gene TRBV7-2; TRBD2 might be the D (6 bases). This CDR3 region has 13 residues. Germline-derived CDR1 and CDR2 are SGHTA and FQGNSA. The ends were cut back, 1 base at V and 6 bases at J, with 10 bases in the middle. This chain's CDR3 is CASSLGTTGEQYF. The CDR3 nucleotides read TGTGCCAGCAGCTTAGGGACTACTGGCGAGCAGTACTTC.

This clonotype was counted many times. This chain joins TRBV15 and TRBJ2-7; possible D gene TRBD1, 6 bases. Between the trimmed V and J ends, which lost 3 bases and 6 bases, there was a span of 21 bases. Germline CDR1 and CDR2: LNHNV and YYDKDF (reference sequence). The CDR3 totals 16 residues. CDR3 amino acids: CATSRDLGQGIAEQYF. CDR3 sequence (DNA): TGTGCCACCAGCAGGGACCTCGGGCAGGGGATAGCCGAGCAGTACTTC.

The genes are TRBV28 and TRBJ1-2; D remains ambiguous. Germline lookup yields CDR1 MDHEN and CDR2 SYDVKM. CDR3 length equals 13 residues. With 6 bases removed from V and 2 bases from J, the gap between germline ends came to 10 bases. CDR3 sequence reads: CASRWTENYGYTF. As DNA, the CDR3 is TGTGCCAGCAGATGGACTGAAAACTATGGCTACACCTTC.

This clonotype appeared many times. The gene calls are TRBV19 and TRBJ2-1, with TRBD1 matching 7 bases. The germline gives CDR1 LNHDA, CDR2 SQIVND (reference sequence). The CDR3 totals 17 residues. V was pared by 3 bases and J by 6 bases, with 14 bases of the junction left unmatched. The DNA of the CDR3 is TGTGCCAGTAGTATTGGATTGTTTAATAGGGGGCGCAATGAGCAGTTCTTC. Protein: CASSIGLFNRGRNEQFF.

This clonotype has more than one count but fewer than ten. CDR3 loop: CASSPDRLAGGTDTQYF. The CDR3 DNA follows: TGTGCCAGCAGCCCAGATCGACTAGCGGGGGGAACAGATACGCAGTATTTT. The chain uses TRBV5-5 and TRBJ2-3, with 13 bases identical to TRBD2. Germline V gene sequence: CDR1 SGHKS, CDR2 YYEKEE (reference sequence). The V gene end was trimmed by 4 bases and the J gene end by 3 bases; junction bases not matched to a gene: 8. The CDR3 has 17 amino acids.

The V call is TRBV6-5, the J call TRBJ1-2, with 8 bases that match TRBD1. Looked up from germline, CDR1 is MNHEY and CDR2 is SVGAGI. With 4 bases clipped from V and 8 bases from J, the junction kept 3 bases outside the gene matches. The CDR3 is 12 residues long. DNA for the CDR3: TGTGCCAGCAGTTCACAGGGGGACGGCTACACCTTC. As protein: CASSSQGDGYTF.

The rearrangement uses TRBV20-1 and TRBJ1-5, with D unclear. The germline gives CDR1 DFQATT, CDR2 SNEGSKA (reference sequence). The V gene lost 3 bases and the J gene lost 2 bases, with 20 bases spanning the gap. This CDR3 comprises 17 residues. The chain's CDR3 is CSARKRAWSEGNQPQHF. The CDR3 DNA is TGCAGTGCTAGGAAACGGGCATGGTCTGAGGGCAATCAGCCCCAGCATTTT.

The chain has TRBV12-3 or TRBV12-4 and TRBJ1-4; D unresolved. The length of the CDR3 is 15 residues. V lost 5 bases and J lost 8, with 18 bases in between. The DNA for the CDR3 is TGTGCCAGCAGTATGCAAAGAGGAGACATAGAAAAACTGTTTTTT. Its protein is CASSMQRGDIEKLFF.

By share of the sample, this clonotype is medium-sized. The chain carries TRBV27 and TRBJ1-2; D is perhaps TRBD1 (6 bases). CDR1 is MNHEY and CDR2 is SMNVEV in the germline V gene (reference sequence). Trimming left V 6 bases short and J 1 base short, with 12 bases between. This CDR3 is built from 14 residues. The CDR3 sequence: CASSPGQFNYGYTF. CDR3 nucleotides: TGTGCCAGCAGCCCCGGACAGTTTAACTATGGCTACACCTTC.

As regards this clonotype: This probably arose from a read error, given a far larger clone one base away. The J gene is TRBJ1-1, the V gene TRBV11-2, with a possible D match to TRBD1 (5 bases). CDR1 SGHAT and CDR2 FQNNGV come from the germline V gene. The CDR3 has 14 amino acids. V gave up 1 base and J gave up 1 base, with 7 bases separating them. The CDR3, as DNA: TGTGCCAGCAGCTTAGGGGGCCAGAACACTGAAGCTTTCTTT. It codes for CASSLGGQNTEAFF.

Regarding this clonotype: A read error may explain this, as a much larger clone is one base away. V and J are TRBV29-1 and TRBJ2-4; 9 bases fit TRBD1. Per germline, CDR1 SQVTM and CDR2 ANQGSEA. This CDR3 comprises 13 residues. The J segment lost 13 bases and the V segment lost 7 bases, leaving 14 bases of the junction unmatched. CDR3 nucleotide sequence: TGCAGCGGGGGACAGGGCGATCGTAATGAGCAGTACTTC. This gives the protein CSGGQGDRNEQYF.

This chain uses TRBV5-4 with TRBJ1-2; TRBD1 might be the D (6 bases). The CDR3 consists of 17 residues. Per the germline V gene, CDR1 is SGHNT and CDR2 is YYREEE (reference sequence). CDR3 sequence (DNA): TGTGCGGTTGGGGGGGAAAGGTCTGAGGGGGCTAACTATGGCTACACCTTC. Amino acids: CAVGGERSEGANYGYTF. Full variable domain (remainder filled in from reference TRBV5-4 and TRBJ1-2): ETGVTQSPTHLIKTRGQQVTLRCSSQSGHNTVSWYQQALGQGPQFIFQYYREEENGRGNFPPRFSGLQFPNYSSELNVNALELDDSALYLCAVGGERSEGANYGYTFGSGTRLTVV.

This clonotype showed up many times. This chain uses TRBV6-1 with TRBJ1-6; the D gene is possibly TRBD1 (6 bases). The CDR3 runs 16 residues. Germline assignment: CDR1 MNHNS and CDR2 SASEGT. V lost 3 bases, J lost 3 bases, and 12 bases lay in between. CDR3 DNA: TGTGCCAGCAGTGACCCCGGGACATTCTATAATTCACCCCTCCACTTT. Translating it yields CASSDPGTFYNSPLHF.

This clonotype occurred many times. This rearrangement joins TRBV27 to TRBJ2-5, with 8 nucleotides matching TRBD1. This CDR3 spans 16 amino acids. V trimming: 10 bases; J trimming: 2 bases; junction bases outside the gene matches: 15. Looked up from germline, CDR1 is MNHEY and CDR2 is SMNVEV (reference sequence). The CDR3 here is CAKTIRDRRQQETQYF. DNA of the CDR3: TGTGCCAAGACGATTCGGGACAGGAGACAACAAGAGACCCAGTACTTC.

This sequence joins TRBV20-1 and TRBJ2-7; the match to TRBD2 covers 11 bases. The CDR3 runs 13 residues. V dropped 4 bases and J dropped 4; count of bases not matched to a gene: 3. Germline CDR1 and CDR2: DFQATT and SNEGSKA (reference sequence). CDR3 residues: CSATSGGKYEQYF. The CDR3, as DNA: TGCAGTGCTACTAGCGGGGGGAAATACGAGCAGTACTTC.

The chain joins TRBV6-5 to TRBJ2-1; D is undetermined. Between the trimmed V and J ends, which lost 0 bases and 0 bases, there was a span of 6 bases. The CDR3 length is 15 residues. In germline, CDR1 is MNHEY, CDR2 SVGAGI. DNA for the CDR3: TGTGCCAGCAGTTACTCGACGAGCTCCTACAATGAGCAGTTCTTC. Residues: CASSYSTSSYNEQFF.

This clonotype counts as medium-sized. The chain carries TRBV6-5 and TRBJ2-7, with 7 bases identical to TRBD1. The CDR3 has 12 residues. Germline lookup yields CDR1 MNHEY and CDR2 SVGAGI. The junction had 1 base not matched to a gene; V was cut back by 6 bases and J by 2 bases. For the CDR3, the DNA is TGTGCCAGCAGAGGGACAGCCTACGAGCAGTACTTC. Amino acids: CASRGTAYEQYF.

The V and J genes are TRBV6-5 and TRBJ1-6, with 9 bases that match TRBD1. Germline V gene data show CDR1 as MNHEY and CDR2 as SVGAGI. The CDR3 is made up of 18 amino acids. The trim removed 2 bases at V and 8 bases at J, leaving 13 bases unmatched. The CDR3 here is CASSYSALGQGGYSPLHF. In nucleotides, the CDR3 is TGTGCCAGCAGTTACAGTGCCCTGGGACAGGGTGGTTATTCACCCCTCCACTTT.

In this sample, this clonotype is medium-sized. V gene TRBV27 combines with J gene TRBJ1-1; 8 bases map to TRBD1. The CDR3 sequence is 16 residues long. Losses at the gene ends were 0 bases for V and 8 bases for J; bases not matched to a gene: 11. Germline CDR1 and CDR2: MNHEY and SMNVEV (reference sequence). The CDR3 sequence: CASSLSPGQGPGEAFF. CDR3 in DNA: TGTGCCAGCAGTTTATCCCCAGGACAGGGTCCCGGGGAAGCTTTCTTT.

In its sample, this clonotype is medium-sized. The CDR3 loop is CASSLVLGGSVSQPQHF. CDR3 bases: TGTGCCAGCAGCTTAGTTTTAGGGGGCTCGGTTAGTCAGCCCCAGCATTTT. The rearrangement links TRBV7-2 to TRBJ1-5; 7 bases match TRBD1. The CDR3 runs to 17 residues. CDR1 and CDR2 from the germline V gene are SGHTA and FQGNSA. V trimming: 1 base; J trimming: 6 bases; junction bases outside the gene matches: 12. Supplemented by reference TRBV7-2 and TRBJ1-5, the full variable domain reads GAGVSQSPSNKVTEKGKDVELRCDPISGHTALYWYRQSLGQGLEFLIYFQGNSAPDKSGLPSDRFSAERTGGSVSTLTIQRTQQEDSAVYLCASSLVLGGSVSQPQHFGDGTRLSIL.

This clonotype was detected ten times or more. The chain uses TRBV28 and TRBJ2-5; D uncertain. V lost 2 bases, J lost 5 bases, and 15 bases lay in between. Germline lookup yields CDR1 MDHEN and CDR2 SYDVKM. The CDR3 covers 15 residues. This CDR3 reads CASSLPPTNGETQYF. In DNA form, the CDR3 reads TGTGCCAGCAGTTTACCCCCAACCAATGGGGAGACCCAGTACTTC. Looking up the rest from reference TRBV28 and TRBJ2-5 gives the full variable domain: DVKVTQSSRYLVKRTGEKVFLECVQDMDHENMFWYRQDPGLGLRLIYFSYDVKMKEKGDIPEGYSVSREKKERFSLILESASTNQTSMYLCASSLPPTNGETQYFGPGTRLLVL.

This clonotype is medium-sized (0.01 to 0.1%) in the sample. The V and J genes are TRBV6-5 and TRBJ1-2; the match to TRBD1 covers 10 bases. J lost 4 bases, V lost 0 bases, and 5 bases had no gene match. Germline values: CDR1 MNHEY, CDR2 SVGAGI. The CDR3 covers 16 residues. CDR3 sequence: CASSYSRTGGSYGYTF. The CDR3 coding sequence is TGTGCCAGCAGTTACTCTAGGACAGGGGGAAGCTATGGCTACACCTTC.